This TCR beta chain was sequenced in a study of blood T cell repertoires in COVID-19. Overall study context: Specimens from acute and convalescent COVID-19 originated in the United States, Italy and Spain.

This clone was recorded a few times. Per the study methods: Estimates of nucleated cell counts were drawn from the amplification of reference gene primers. The assay was immunoSEQ multiplex PCR, and TCRdb's table has in-frame clones only and misses some. The DNA gave D and trimming, while V, J and clone size come from that table. The sample shows a few hundred thousand clones, 80% to 90% of them seen only once. Sequenced: peripheral blood. This clonotype was obtained from a woman older than 75 with acute or convalescent COVID-19.

The CDR3 here is CASSQRFGSTEAFF. CDR3 DNA sequence: TGCGCCAGCAGCCAAAGATTCGGGTCAACTGAAGCTTTCTTT. This rearrangement joins TRBV4-3 to TRBJ1-1; D gene uncertain. Germline CDR1 reads LGHNA; CDR2 reads YSLEER. This CDR3 comprises 14 residues. Trimming left V 2 bases short and J 5 bases short, with 12 bases between.